This T cell receptor (beta chain) was sequenced for a study of beta chain features in type 1 diabetes. Study-level results: Shorter templates may be favored by PCR, equally so in patients and controls.

Losses at the gene ends were 2 bases for V and 0 bases for J; bases not matched to a gene: 7. The germline V gene encodes CDR1 SEHNR and CDR2 FQNEAQ (reference sequence). CDR3 length: 16 residues. This clone was observed a few times. Antigen unknown. Expressed TCRB transcripts were sequenced because the entire RNA isolate underwent reverse transcription. The protocol was immunoSEQ multiplex PCR, while the TCRdb copy is restricted to in-frame clones and leaves out a portion. The sample includes roughly 400,000 clones, about 16% of them seen just once. V and J are TRBV7-9 and TRBJ2-7; 7 bases fit TRBD1. The sample comprised naive CD4+ T cells from blood. The source is a woman aged 18-29 years in good health. CDR3 sequence: CASSLPSDRSSYEQYF. The CDR3 DNA reads TGTGCCAGCAGCTTACCCTCGGACAGGAGCTCCTACGAGCAGTACTTC.